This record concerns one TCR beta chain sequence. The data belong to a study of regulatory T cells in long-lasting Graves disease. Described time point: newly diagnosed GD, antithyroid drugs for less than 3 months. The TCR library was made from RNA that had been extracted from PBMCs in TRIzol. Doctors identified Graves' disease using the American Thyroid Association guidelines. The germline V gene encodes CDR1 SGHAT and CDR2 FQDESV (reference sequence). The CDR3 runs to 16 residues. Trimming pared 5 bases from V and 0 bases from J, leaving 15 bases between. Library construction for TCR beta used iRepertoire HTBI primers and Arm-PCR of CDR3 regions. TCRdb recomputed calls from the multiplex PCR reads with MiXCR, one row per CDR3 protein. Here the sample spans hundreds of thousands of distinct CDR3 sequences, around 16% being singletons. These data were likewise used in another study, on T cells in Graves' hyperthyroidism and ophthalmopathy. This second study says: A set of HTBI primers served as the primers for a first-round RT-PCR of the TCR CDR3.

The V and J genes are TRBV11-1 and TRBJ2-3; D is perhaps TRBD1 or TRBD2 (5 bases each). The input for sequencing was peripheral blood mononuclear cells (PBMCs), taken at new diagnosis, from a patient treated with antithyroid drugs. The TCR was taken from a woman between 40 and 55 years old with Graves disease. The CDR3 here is CASSPGTGASTDTQYF. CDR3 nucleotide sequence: TGTGCCAGCAGCCCGGGGACGGGCGCTAGCACAGATACGCAGTATTTT.